This is a list of T cell receptor beta chains from one sample in a study of shared clonotypes between healthy human individuals. Sequencing used immunoSEQ multiplex PCR; TCRdb keeps in-frame clones, though not all of them. Of hundreds of thousands of clones detected, approximately 96% appear once; the ten largest clones hold roughly 0.1%. The sample comprised naive CD8+ T cells sorted from blood. The receptors were gathered from a woman aged 25 to 39 in good health. The CDR3 runs from the conserved cysteine through the conserved F or W. A D gene is named only where the DNA matches it firmly. Only some rows state a clone size, as once, few, many or a class for expanded clones.

TRBV13,TRBJ2-7,.,.,CASSHTGSRSYEQYF,TGTGCCAGCAGTCATACCGGGTCACGATCCTACGAGCAGTACTTC
TRBV5-1,TRBJ1-3,.,.,CASSLGLPAGSGNTIYF,TGCGCCAGCAGCTTGGGGCTCCCCGCAGGATCTGGAAACACCATATATTTT
TRBV19,TRBJ1-5,.,.,CASSIVGVGQPQHF,TGTGCCAGTAGTATAGTCGGGGTGGGCCAGCCCCAGCATTTT
TRBV28,TRBJ2-3,.,TRBD2,CASSLTASGSPTDTQYF,TGTGCCAGCAGTTTAACGGCTAGCGGGTCCCCCACAGATACGCAGTATTTT
TRBV7-8,TRBJ2-6,.,.,CASFTPAPGSGANVLTF,TGTGCCAGCTTCACCCCGGCCCCAGGGTCTGGGGCCAACGTCCTGACTTTC
TRBV5-8,TRBJ2-7,.,.,CASSGYGRNYEQYF,TGTGCCAGCAGTGGCTATGGCCGAAACTACGAGCAGTACTTC
TRBV11-2,TRBJ2-6,once,.,CASSKRGIRTSGANVLTF,TGTGCCAGCAGCAAAAGGGGGATCCGTACATCTGGGGCCAACGTCCTGACTTTC
TRBV4-1,TRBJ1-3,once,.,CASSQYRGNTIYF,TGCGCCAGCAGCCAATACAGGGGAAACACCATATATTTT
TRBV5-8,TRBJ1-2,.,TRBD1,CASSSTGVYGYTF,TGTGCCAGCAGTTCGACAGGGGTTTATGGCTACACCTTC
TRBV11-2,TRBJ2-5,once,.,CASSNSETQYF,TGTGCCAGCAGCAACAGTGAGACCCAGTACTTC